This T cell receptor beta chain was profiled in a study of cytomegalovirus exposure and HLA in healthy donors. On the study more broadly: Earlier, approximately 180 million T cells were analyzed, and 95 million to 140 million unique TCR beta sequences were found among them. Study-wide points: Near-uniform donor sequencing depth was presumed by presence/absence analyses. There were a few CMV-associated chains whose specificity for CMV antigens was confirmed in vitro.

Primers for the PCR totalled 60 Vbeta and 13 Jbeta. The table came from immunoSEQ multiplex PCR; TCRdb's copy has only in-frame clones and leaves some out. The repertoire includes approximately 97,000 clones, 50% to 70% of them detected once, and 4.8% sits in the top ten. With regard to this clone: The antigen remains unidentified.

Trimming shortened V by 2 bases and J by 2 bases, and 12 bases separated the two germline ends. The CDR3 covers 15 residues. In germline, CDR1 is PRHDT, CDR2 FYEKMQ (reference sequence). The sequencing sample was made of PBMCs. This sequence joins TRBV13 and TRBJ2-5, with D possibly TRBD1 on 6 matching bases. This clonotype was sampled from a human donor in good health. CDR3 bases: TGTGCCAGCAGCTTATTCACGGACAGACAAGAGACCCAGTACTTC. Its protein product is CASSLFTDRQETQYF.